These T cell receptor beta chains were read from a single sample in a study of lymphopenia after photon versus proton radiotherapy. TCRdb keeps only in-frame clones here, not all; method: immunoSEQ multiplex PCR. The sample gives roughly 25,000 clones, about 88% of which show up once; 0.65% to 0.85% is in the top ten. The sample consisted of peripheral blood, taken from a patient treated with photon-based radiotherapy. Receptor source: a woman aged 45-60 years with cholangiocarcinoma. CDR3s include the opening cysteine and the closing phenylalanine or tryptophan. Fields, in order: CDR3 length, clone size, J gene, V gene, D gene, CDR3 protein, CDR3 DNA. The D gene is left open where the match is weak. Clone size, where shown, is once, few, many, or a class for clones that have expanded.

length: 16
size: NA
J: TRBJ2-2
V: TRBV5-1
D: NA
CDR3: CASSLATGFDTGELFF
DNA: TGCGCCAGCAGCTTGGCGACCGGGTTTGACACCGGGGAGCTGTTTTTT

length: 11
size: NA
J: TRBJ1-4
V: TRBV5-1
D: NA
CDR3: CASSLVEGGVF
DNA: TGCGCCAGCAGCTTGGTTGAAGGCGGGGTTTTT

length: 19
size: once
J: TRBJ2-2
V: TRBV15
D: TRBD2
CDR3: CATSRPLGLAGGRGGELFF
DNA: TGTGCCACCAGCAGACCGCTTGGACTAGCGGGGGGCCGGGGCGGGGAGCTGTTTTTT

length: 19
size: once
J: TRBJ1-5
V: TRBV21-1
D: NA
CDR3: CASSLQGTGLKYSNQPQHF
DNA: TGTGCCAGCAGTTTACAAGGGACAGGGCTCAAATATAGCAATCAGCCCCAGCATTTT

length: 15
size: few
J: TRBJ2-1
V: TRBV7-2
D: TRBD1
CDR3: CASSSLGQDYNEQFF
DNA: TGTGCCAGCAGCTCCCTGGGACAGGACTACAATGAGCAGTTCTTC

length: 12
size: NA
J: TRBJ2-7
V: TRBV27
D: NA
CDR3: CASSFSGHEQYF
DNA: TGTGCCAGCAGTTTTTCAGGGCACGAGCAGTACTTC

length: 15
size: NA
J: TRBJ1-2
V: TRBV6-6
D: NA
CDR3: CASSYSILWGNGYTF
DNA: TGTGCCAGCAGTTACTCGATCTTGTGGGGCAATGGCTACACCTTC

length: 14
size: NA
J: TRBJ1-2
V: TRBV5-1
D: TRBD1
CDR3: CASSQMGQLYGYTF
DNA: TGCGCCAGCAGCCAGATGGGACAGCTCTATGGCTACACCTTC

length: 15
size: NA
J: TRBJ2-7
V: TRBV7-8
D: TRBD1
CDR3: CASSSRDRVSYEQYF
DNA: TGTGCCAGCAGCTCCCGGGACAGGGTCTCCTACGAGCAGTACTTC

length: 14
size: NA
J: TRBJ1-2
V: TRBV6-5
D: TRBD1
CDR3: CASRRQGWDYGYTF
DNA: TGTGCCAGCAGACGACAGGGATGGGACTATGGCTACACCTTC

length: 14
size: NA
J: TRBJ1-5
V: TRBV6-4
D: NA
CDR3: CASSPGTPNQPQHF
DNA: TGTGCCAGCAGCCCCGGGACACCCAATCAGCCCCAGCATTTT